The present TCR beta chain was sequenced within a study of blood T cell repertoires in COVID-19. The wider study: Spain, Italy and the United States supplied samples that represented acute and convalescent COVID-19. T cells, B-cell-depleted T cells, or PBMCs supplied cDNA or gDNA.

The germline V gene has CDR1 SEHNR and CDR2 FQNEAQ (reference sequence). Trimming cost V 0 bases and J 0 bases, with 8 bases left between them. The CDR3 is made up of 15 amino acids. Original processing notes: Counts of nucleated cells, estimated from reference gene primer amplification, were obtained. Generated by immunoSEQ multiplex PCR, the TCRdb table keeps only in-frame clones and is missing some. V, J and clone size are those of that table, while D and trimming were read from the DNA. The sample lists 100,000 to 150,000 clones; 75% to 90% were seen once. Specimen: peripheral blood. The clonotype originates from a man aged 40-49 years with acute or convalescent COVID-19. The gene calls are TRBV7-9 and TRBJ2-5; maybe TRBD2 (5 bases). The CDR3 region has the DNA TGTGCCAGCAGCTTAGCGAGGGCAGACCAAGAGACCCAGTACTTC. This translates into CASSLARADQETQYF.